What follows describes a single T cell receptor beta chain. The CDR3 covers 18 residues. Trimming took 3 bases from V and 3 from J; bases not matched to a gene: 11. CDR1 is SGHTA and CDR2 is FQGNSA in the germline V gene. This entry comes from a study of shared T cell receptors in the human thymus. Sequencing was performed with immunoSEQ multiplex PCR; in TCRdb, only in-frame clones are kept and a portion is missing. In the table there are a few hundred thousand clones, approximately 95% of which are singletons. The sequencing sample was made of thymocytes. The chain joins TRBV7-2 to TRBJ2-7, with TRBD2 identical over 13 bases. The clonotype originates from a human donor. CDR3 coding DNA: TGTGCCAGCAGCTTCGAAACTAGCGGGAGGGCCGGGGACTACGAGCAGTACTTC. This sequence encodes CASSFETSGRAGDYEQYF.